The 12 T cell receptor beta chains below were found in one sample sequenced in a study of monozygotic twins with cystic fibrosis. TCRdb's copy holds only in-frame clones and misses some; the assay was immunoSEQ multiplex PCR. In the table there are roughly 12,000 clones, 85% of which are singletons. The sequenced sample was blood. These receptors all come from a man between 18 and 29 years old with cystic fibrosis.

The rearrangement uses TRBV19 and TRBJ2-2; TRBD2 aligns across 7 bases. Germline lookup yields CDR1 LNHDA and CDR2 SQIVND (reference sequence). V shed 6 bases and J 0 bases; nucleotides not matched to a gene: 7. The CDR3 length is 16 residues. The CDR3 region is CASSFSGRANTGELFF. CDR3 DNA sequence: TGTGCCAGTAGCTTTAGCGGGCGCGCGAACACCGGGGAGCTGTTTTTT.

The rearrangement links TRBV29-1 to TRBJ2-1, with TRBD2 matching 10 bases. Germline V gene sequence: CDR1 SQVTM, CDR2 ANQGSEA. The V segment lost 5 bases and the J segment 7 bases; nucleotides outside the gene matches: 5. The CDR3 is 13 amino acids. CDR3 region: CSVTTSGRNEQFF. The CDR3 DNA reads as TGCAGCGTTACGACTAGCGGGCGAAATGAGCAGTTCTTC.

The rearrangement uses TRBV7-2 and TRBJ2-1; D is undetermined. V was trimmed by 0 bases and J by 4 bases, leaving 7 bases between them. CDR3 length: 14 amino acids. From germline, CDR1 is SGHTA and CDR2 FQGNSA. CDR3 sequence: CASSLATRYNEQFF. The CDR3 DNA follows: TGTGCCAGCAGCTTAGCTACGAGGTACAATGAGCAGTTCTTC.

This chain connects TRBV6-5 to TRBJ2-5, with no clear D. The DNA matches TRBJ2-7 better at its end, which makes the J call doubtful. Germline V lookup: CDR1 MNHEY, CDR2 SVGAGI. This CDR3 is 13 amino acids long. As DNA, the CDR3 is TGTGCCAGCAGTTACAAGGCCTCCTACGAGCAGTACTTC. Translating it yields CASSYKASYEQYF.

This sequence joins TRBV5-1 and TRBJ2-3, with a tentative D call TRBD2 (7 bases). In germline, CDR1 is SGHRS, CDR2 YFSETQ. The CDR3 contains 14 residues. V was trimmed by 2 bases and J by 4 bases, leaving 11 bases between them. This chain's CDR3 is CASSFGRGSDTQYF. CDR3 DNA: TGCGCCAGCAGCTTTGGGAGGGGGTCAGATACGCAGTATTTT.

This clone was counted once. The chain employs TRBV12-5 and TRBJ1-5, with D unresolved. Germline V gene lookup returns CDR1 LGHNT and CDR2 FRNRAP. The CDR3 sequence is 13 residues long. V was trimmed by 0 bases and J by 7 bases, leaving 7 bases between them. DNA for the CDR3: TGTGCTAGTGGTTTGGTATTCCACCAGCCCCAGCATTTT. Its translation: CASGLVFHQPQHF. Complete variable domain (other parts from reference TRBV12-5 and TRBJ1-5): DARVTQTPRHKVTEMGQEVTMRCQPILGHNTVFWYRQTMMQGLELLAYFRNRAPLDDSGMPKDRFSAEMPDATLATLKIQPSEPRDSAVYFCASGLVFHQPQHFGDGTRLSIL.

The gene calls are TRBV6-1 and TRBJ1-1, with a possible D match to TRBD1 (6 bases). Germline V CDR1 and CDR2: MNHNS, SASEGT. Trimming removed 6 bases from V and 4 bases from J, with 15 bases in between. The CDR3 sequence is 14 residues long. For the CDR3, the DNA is TGTGCCAGCAGCTATTACAGGGTCCGCACTGAAGCTTTCTTT. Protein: CASSYYRVRTEAFF.

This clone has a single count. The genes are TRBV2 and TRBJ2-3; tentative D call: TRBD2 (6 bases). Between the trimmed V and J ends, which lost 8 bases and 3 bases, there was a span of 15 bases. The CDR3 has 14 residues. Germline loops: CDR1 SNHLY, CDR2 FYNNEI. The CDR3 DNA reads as TGTGCCAGCGAAGGAGGGATCGGAACAGATACGCAGTATTTT. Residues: CASEGGIGTDTQYF.

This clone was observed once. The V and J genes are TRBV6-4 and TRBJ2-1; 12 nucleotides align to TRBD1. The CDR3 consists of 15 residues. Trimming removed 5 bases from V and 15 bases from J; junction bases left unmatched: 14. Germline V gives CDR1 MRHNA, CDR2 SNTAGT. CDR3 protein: CASSTSGTGGQILFF. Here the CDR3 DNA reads TGTGCCAGCAGTACCTCCGGGACAGGGGGCCAGATTTTGTTCTTC.

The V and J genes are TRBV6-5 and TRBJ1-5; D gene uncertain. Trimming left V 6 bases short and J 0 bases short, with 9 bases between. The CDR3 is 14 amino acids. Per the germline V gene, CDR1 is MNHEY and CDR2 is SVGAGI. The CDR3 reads CASRDLYSNQPQHF. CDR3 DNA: TGTGCCAGCAGGGACCTTTATAGCAATCAGCCCCAGCATTTT.

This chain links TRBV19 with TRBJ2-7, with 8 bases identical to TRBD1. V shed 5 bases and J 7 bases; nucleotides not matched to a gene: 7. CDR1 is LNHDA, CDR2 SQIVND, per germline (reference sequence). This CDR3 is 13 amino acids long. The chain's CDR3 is CASSPRTGQEQYF. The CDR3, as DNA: TGTGCCAGTAGTCCCCGGACAGGGCAAGAGCAGTACTTC. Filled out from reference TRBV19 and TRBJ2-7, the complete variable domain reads DGGITQSPKYLFRKEGQNVTLSCEQNLNHDAMYWYRQDPGQGLRLIYYSQIVNDFQKGDIAEGYSVSREKKESFPLTVTSAQKNPTAFYLCASSPRTGQEQYFGPGTRLTVT.

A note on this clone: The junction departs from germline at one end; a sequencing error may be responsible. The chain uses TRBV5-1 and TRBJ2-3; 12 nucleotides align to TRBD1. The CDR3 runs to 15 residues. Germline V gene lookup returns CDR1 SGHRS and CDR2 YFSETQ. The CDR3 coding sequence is TGCGCCAACAGCTTGGGACAGGGGGCCTCAGATACGCAGTATTTT. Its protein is CANSLGQGASDTQYF.